This T cell receptor beta chain was documented in a study of T cell clonotyping in hematopoietic cell transplantation (dated by TCRdb to the early 2020s). For the study in its entirety: A total of under 150 blood samples were collected in the study from around 40 consecutive transplant recipients and their related donors. Patients were recruited between late 2015 and 2017 and followed until late 2020 or death.

This clone is a singleton in its sample. Its target antigen remains unknown. Base qualities were left out, and no much larger clone turns up one base away. Blood samples for TCR beta sequencing were given by related transplant donors. Using Nuclei Lysis Solution, genomic DNA was extracted from unfractionated peripheral blood mononuclear cells that were either fresh or cryopreserved. With the immunoSEQ assay, which is a bias-controlled multiplex PCR relying on V- and J-specific primers, TCR beta CDR3 regions were amplified from genomic DNA. In a second PCR step, the CDR3 amplicons were tagged with a proprietary barcode plus Illumina adapter sequences. An Illumina MiSeq instrument was used for sequencing of the CDR3 libraries. The published analysis was carried out like this. Export and quality control were done with immunoSEQ Analyzer 3.0, while downstream analyses used R Bioconductor and Immunarch. Only productive rearrangements in the normalized downsampled data set were used to calculate repertoire metrics. Pathologically expanded clonotypes were defined as those larger than 5 templates in the normalized cohort. The Inverse Simpson Index was used to measure repertoire diversity. CMV-specificity analyses were carried out on the non-normalized data set to capture all clonotypes. TCRdb re-hosts the immuneACCESS table, in-frame sequences only. Its copies lack some clones; in the studies checked, an unresolved V gene accounts for under half of them, and the cause for the rest is not known. The V and J calls and clone size are taken from that table; D and trimming were inferred from the DNA. The sample has under 15,000 clones on record, 80% to 90% of them singletons. 3% to 4.5% of the sample belongs to the ten largest clones.

Its CDR3 holds 16 amino acids, cysteine through phenylalanine. Of all the DNA, just the CDR3 is kept, 48 bases in frame from base 1. CDR1 is given as MNHEY and CDR2 as SVGAGI, both from the germline V gene. V and J lose 4 bases and 7 bases, and a span of 22 bases separates them. The research as a whole found: Recipient repertoires showed only a small fraction of overlap with donor repertoires, and over 97% appeared de novo at the given depth. The sample size was limited, and CD4 and CD8 repertoire contributions could not be separated because cells were not sorted. Broader TCR repertoire diversity after transplant was predicted by Inverse Simpson Index values from donors and from recipients before transplant. Recipient TCR diversity fell after transplant, with pathologically expanded clonotypes rising progressively from day 30 to day 180.

This chain is built from TRBV6-5 and TRBJ1-2, and TRBD1 may be the D gene, going by 5 matching bases. Sequenced sample: peripheral blood mononuclear cells. This clonotype was obtained from a human donor who either received an allogeneic hematopoietic cell transplant for a myeloid malignancy or was a related donor (not recorded which). Some clones in this sample may be carry-over from other donors' samples. The CDR3: CASSFLSTATGAGYTF. The bases are TGTGCCAGCAGTTTCCTTTCGACAGCGACTGGGGCTGGCTACACCTTC.